This is a list of T cell receptor beta chains from one sample in a study of healthy donors' naive CD4 and CD8 T cells. TCRdb independently ran MiXCR on the reads; one entry per CDR3 protein. Of roughly 200,000 distinct CDR3 sequences in the sample, around 80% were seen once. Sequenced material: naive CD4+ and CD8+ T cells sorted from blood, pooled from several donors. The source of these receptors is a pool of human donors in good health; the sample pools cells from several healthy donors. Each CDR3 is given with its conserved first and last residue. Each record gives: D gene, V gene, J gene, CDR3 protein. D genes are given only for firm matches.

d_gene: TRBD2
v_gene: TRBV20-1
j_gene: TRBJ2-3
CDR3aa: CSASTSGMVDTQYF

d_gene: TRBD1
v_gene: TRBV29-1
j_gene: TRBJ2-2
CDR3aa: CSVDGQGAGGELFF

d_gene: TRBD2
v_gene: TRBV27
j_gene: TRBJ2-5
CDR3aa: CASSPSPSGGQETQYF

d_gene: NA
v_gene: TRBV5-5
j_gene: TRBJ2-1
CDR3aa: CTSSPPNSVGNEQFF

d_gene: NA
v_gene: TRBV5-6
j_gene: TRBJ1-2
CDR3aa: CASSLPGDYGCTF

d_gene: TRBD1
v_gene: TRBV29-1
j_gene: TRBJ1-2
CDR3aa: CSVDRGRLGYGYTF

d_gene: TRBD1
v_gene: TRBV6-5
j_gene: TRBJ2-3
CDR3aa: CASSRGTDSLTDTQYF

d_gene: NA
v_gene: TRBV6-5
j_gene: TRBJ2-7
CDR3aa: CASTQSGRPYEQYF

d_gene: NA
v_gene: TRBV30
j_gene: TRBJ1-5
CDR3aa: CAWKAQAISNQPQHF

d_gene: TRBD2
v_gene: TRBV29-1
j_gene: TRBJ2-1
CDR3aa: CSVERDYPSYNEQFF

d_gene: TRBD1
v_gene: TRBV19
j_gene: TRBJ1-6
CDR3aa: CASSTDPLPGGLGNSSLHF

d_gene: NA
v_gene: TRBV29-1
j_gene: TRBJ2-1
CDR3aa: CSVEGLGELPYNEQFF

d_gene: TRBD2
v_gene: TRBV19
j_gene: TRBJ2-7
CDR3aa: CASSREAPGGAIDEQYF

d_gene: NA
v_gene: TRBV5-4
j_gene: TRBJ2-1
CDR3aa: CASSLDSYNEQFF

d_gene: NA
v_gene: TRBV20-1
j_gene: TRBJ2-3
CDR3aa: CSADFREPADTQYF

d_gene: NA
v_gene: TRBV14
j_gene: TRBJ2-7
CDR3aa: CASSQNAGEQYF

d_gene: NA
v_gene: TRBV29-1
j_gene: TRBJ2-1
CDR3aa: CSVKRVSSPGNEQFF

d_gene: TRBD2
v_gene: TRBV4-3
j_gene: TRBJ2-1
CDR3aa: CASSQAGTSYNEQFF

d_gene: TRBD2
v_gene: TRBV6-5
j_gene: TRBJ2-1
CDR3aa: CASSYSLLAGSSYNEQFF

d_gene: NA
v_gene: TRBV30
j_gene: TRBJ2-3
CDR3aa: CAWSVGDTQYF

d_gene: NA
v_gene: TRBV29-1
j_gene: TRBJ2-3
CDR3aa: CSVGLGSDTQYF

d_gene: NA
v_gene: TRBV6-5
j_gene: TRBJ1-1
CDR3aa: CASSWQENTEAFF

d_gene: TRBD2
v_gene: TRBV4-3
j_gene: TRBJ2-2
CDR3aa: CASSPQVAGHTGELFF

d_gene: NA
v_gene: TRBV5-1
j_gene: TRBJ2-1
CDR3aa: CASSLGEMLYNEQFF

d_gene: NA
v_gene: TRBV29-1
j_gene: TRBJ1-1
CDR3aa: CSVVAVSTEAFF

d_gene: TRBD1
v_gene: TRBV6-5
j_gene: NA
CDR3aa: CASSTDRGTYNEQFF

d_gene: NA
v_gene: TRBV6-5
j_gene: TRBJ2-1
CDR3aa: CASSYGLIDEQFF

d_gene: TRBD2
v_gene: TRBV29-1
j_gene: TRBJ2-7
CDR3aa: CSVAGVETSYEQYF

d_gene: TRBD2
v_gene: TRBV29-1
j_gene: TRBJ2-5
CDR3aa: CSVVTSGRETQYF

d_gene: TRBD1
v_gene: TRBV19
j_gene: TRBJ1-1
CDR3aa: CASKGWDSMNTEAFF

d_gene: TRBD2
v_gene: TRBV4-1
j_gene: TRBJ2-6
CDR3aa: CASSGTSGSGANVLTF

d_gene: NA
v_gene: TRBV29-1
j_gene: TRBJ2-2
CDR3aa: CSGRVTGELFF

d_gene: NA
v_gene: TRBV6-2/TRBV6-3
j_gene: TRBJ1-2
CDR3aa: CASSYSSGLSGGYTF

d_gene: NA
v_gene: TRBV5-6
j_gene: TRBJ2-7
CDR3aa: CASSLGDSTYEQYF

d_gene: NA
v_gene: TRBV29-1
j_gene: TRBJ2-7
CDR3aa: CSVEEGGTYSYEQYF

d_gene: NA
v_gene: TRBV20-1
j_gene: TRBJ2-6
CDR3aa: CSARDLSGVLSGANVLTF

d_gene: NA
v_gene: TRBV20-1
j_gene: TRBJ1-5
CDR3aa: CSAREFGAESIYQPQHF

d_gene: NA
v_gene: TRBV29-1
j_gene: TRBJ2-3
CDR3aa: CSLQPQGGDTQYF

d_gene: NA
v_gene: TRBV6-5
j_gene: TRBJ1-6
CDR3aa: CASRDESSYNSPLHF

d_gene: NA
v_gene: TRBV4-2
j_gene: TRBJ2-7
CDR3aa: CASSQERATAGEQYF

d_gene: TRBD2
v_gene: TRBV19
j_gene: TRBJ2-3
CDR3aa: CASSMLAGGTTDTQYF

d_gene: TRBD1
v_gene: TRBV29-1
j_gene: TRBJ2-7
CDR3aa: CSVEELPGQGSYEQYF

d_gene: NA
v_gene: TRBV6-5
j_gene: TRBJ1-1
CDR3aa: CASSRQGDTEAFF

d_gene: TRBD2
v_gene: TRBV29-1
j_gene: TRBJ2-1
CDR3aa: CSVEDWSSGFNEQFF

d_gene: TRBD1
v_gene: TRBV15
j_gene: TRBJ1-1
CDR3aa: CATSTRQGAEAFF

d_gene: NA
v_gene: TRBV6-5
j_gene: TRBJ1-1
CDR3aa: CASSYVGTNTEAFF

d_gene: NA
v_gene: TRBV6-5
j_gene: TRBJ1-6
CDR3aa: CASNNGHGNSPLHF

d_gene: TRBD2
v_gene: TRBV7-9
j_gene: TRBJ2-1
CDR3aa: CASSLVAGVGIYEQFF

d_gene: NA
v_gene: TRBV19
j_gene: TRBJ1-3
CDR3aa: CASSSGREYGNTIYF

d_gene: TRBD1
v_gene: TRBV20-1
j_gene: TRBJ1-2
CDR3aa: CSAFSTGRNTF

d_gene: NA
v_gene: TRBV27
j_gene: TRBJ2-3
CDR3aa: CASSLIGYTATDTQYF

d_gene: NA
v_gene: TRBV29-1
j_gene: TRBJ2-2
CDR3aa: CSKGREGRRTGELFF

d_gene: NA
v_gene: TRBV15
j_gene: TRBJ2-6
CDR3aa: CATSRVRFSGANVLTF

d_gene: TRBD2
v_gene: TRBV5-1
j_gene: TRBJ2-1
CDR3aa: CASSLAIGLAGGNEQFF

d_gene: TRBD1
v_gene: TRBV6-1
j_gene: TRBJ1-5
CDR3aa: CASSGGTVNNQPQHF